The source of this T cell receptor beta chain is a study of shared clonotypes between healthy human individuals. Overall study results and limits: Relative to clonotypes present in all four donors, those not shared had lower generation probabilities.

In the authors' methods: Junction-only sequences produced by ImmunoSEQ had no quality scores, so filtering differed. Only in-frame clones appear in the TCRdb table, and some are missing; sequencing was by immunoSEQ multiplex PCR. For V, J and clone size, that table is used; D and trimming come from the DNA. The sample yields roughly 1 million clones, under 80% seen once. The CDR3 runs 18 residues. Looked up from germline, CDR1 is GTSNPN and CDR2 is SVGIG (reference sequence). The junction had 6 bases not matched to a gene; V was cut back by 0 bases and J by 0 bases. Turning to this clone: Its antigen remains unknown.

The sequenced sample consisted of memory CD4+ T cells sorted from blood. Documented subset: CD45RA-negative fraction. V usage is TRBV30 and J usage is TRBJ2-2; 11 bases fit TRBD2. This sequence was found in a man between 18 and 35 years old in good health. CDR3 residues: CAWSVRTSGPSNTGELFF. CDR3 coding DNA: TGTGCCTGGAGTGTACGGACTAGCGGGCCCTCGAACACCGGGGAGCTGTTTTTT.